These 32 T cell receptor beta chains share one sample of origin, sequenced in a study of cytomegalovirus exposure and HLA in healthy donors listed by TCRdb under 2017. Library generation was performed with the immunoSEQ multiplex PCR assay. The multiplex PCR relied on a mix of 60 forward primers for TCR Vbeta segments and 13 reverse primers for TCR Jbeta segments. TCRdb limited this immuneACCESS table to in-frame rearrangements with V and J called. A share of clones is missing; checked studies link under half to unresolved V genes, and the rest is unexplained. The sample table holds 200,000 to 250,000 clones, of which 65% to 90% were seen once. About 1.4% of the sample comes from the top ten. Sequenced input: PBMCs. Source of these receptors: a girl aged 10-17 years in good health and CMV-seronegative.

This chain links TRBV11-1 with TRBJ1-1; D gene unclear. Germline assignment: CDR1 SGHAT and CDR2 FQDESV (reference sequence). The CDR3 sequence is 15 residues long. V lost 6 bases to trimming and J lost 6 bases, with 20 bases between them. The CDR3 protein is CASRGFKGASAEAFF. CDR3 in DNA: TGTGCCAGCAGGGGTTTCAAGGGAGCCAGCGCTGAAGCTTTCTTT.

The chain combines TRBV11-2 with TRBJ2-1; the D gene is possibly TRBD2 (6 bases). The length of the CDR3 is 16 residues. V lost 5 bases to trimming and J lost 9 bases, with 23 bases between them. In germline, CDR1 is SGHAT, CDR2 FQNNGV. As DNA, the CDR3 is TGTGCCAGCAGCCATGACTTGTCGCTCGGGGGTTCTGAGCAGTTCTTC. Encoded protein: CASSHDLSLGGSEQFF.

V usage is TRBV7-9 and J usage is TRBJ2-5; D is uncertain. Judging by the DNA end, TRBJ2-7 fits better; the J call may be wrong. The CDR3 contains 12 residues. Germline-derived CDR1 and CDR2 are SEHNR and FQNEAQ (reference sequence). The CDR3 reads CASRLDRGEQYF. The CDR3, as DNA: TGTGCCAGCAGACTCGATAGAGGCGAGCAGTACTTC.

A single count supports this clone. The genes are TRBV5-1 and TRBJ2-5; perhaps TRBD2 as D (6 bases). The germline CDR1 and CDR2 sequences are SGHRS and YFSETQ. The CDR3 is 14 residues long. The V end lost 0 bases, the J end lost 5 bases, and 11 bases lay between the germline ends. The CDR3 nucleotides are TGCGCCAGCAGCTTGGGGACTAATCCTGAGACCCAGTACTTC. This gives the protein CASSLGTNPETQYF.

The chain links TRBV4-1 to TRBJ2-1; 12 positions agree with TRBD2. CDR1 is MGHRA and CDR2 is YSYEKL in the germline V gene. V lost 1 base and J lost 2; bases outside the gene matches: 9. The CDR3 covers 19 residues. The CDR3 is CASSQGPMTSGSTYNEQFF. CDR3 bases: TGCGCCAGCAGCCAAGGGCCCATGACTAGCGGGAGCACCTACAATGAGCAGTTCTTC.

The chain is built from TRBV11-3 and TRBJ2-7; 10 bases are a match to TRBD1. The CDR3 loop spans 16 amino acids. Germline V CDR1 and CDR2: SGHNT, YENEEA. V lost 4 bases and J lost 7; bases outside the gene matches: 13. Written as DNA, the CDR3 is TGTGCCAGCAGCTGGAGGGGACGGGACAGGGGCTTGGAGCAGTACTTC. It specifies CASSWRGRDRGLEQYF.

The rearrangement uses TRBV28 and TRBJ1-2, with 10 nucleotides matching TRBD1. Per germline, CDR1 MDHEN and CDR2 SYDVKM. Trimming took 6 bases from V and 4 from J; bases not matched to a gene: 11. The CDR3 is made up of 16 amino acids. DNA of the CDR3: TGTGCCAGCAGCCCCGGGACAGGGGACCTCGGCTATGGCTACACCTTC. Translated: CASSPGTGDLGYGYTF.

This chain uses TRBV4-2 with TRBJ1-5; D is undetermined. CDR3 length equals 15 residues. CDR1 and CDR2 from the germline V gene are LGHNA and YNFKEQ. Trimming took 0 bases from V and 0 from J, leaving 6 bases between them. CDR3 nucleotide sequence: TGTGCCAGCAGCCAAGATCATCCTAGCAATCAGCCCCAGCATTTT. Amino acids: CASSQDHPSNQPQHF.

The count of this clone is one. V usage is TRBV7-2 and J usage is TRBJ2-5; the D gene is possibly TRBD2 (6 bases). Germline V gene data show CDR1 as SGHTA and CDR2 as FQGNSA. V was shortened by 4 bases and J by 1 base, with 13 bases between the two germline ends. The CDR3 is 15 residues long. The CDR3 sequence: CASSSAQTSQETQYF. The CDR3 region has the DNA TGTGCCAGCAGCTCAGCCCAGACTAGCCAAGAGACCCAGTACTTC.

The chain uses TRBV7-8 and TRBJ1-1, with D hard to call. CDR1 and CDR2 from the germline V gene are SGHVS and FQNEAQ. The CDR3 contains 15 residues. Trimming stripped 5 bases from V and 1 base from J, with 14 bases between. CDR3 amino acids: CASSVRRGSNTEAFF. The CDR3 DNA reads TGTGCCAGCAGCGTCCGACGGGGTTCGAACACTGAAGCTTTCTTT.

In DNA, the CDR3 is TGTGCCAGCAGTGGATTCGGGGGGGGCACAGATACGCAGTATTTT. This translates into CASSGFGGGTDTQYF. The rearrangement links TRBV6-1 to TRBJ2-3; 8 bases are shared with TRBD2. The V gene's germline CDR1 is MNHNS and CDR2 SASEGT. The CDR3 consists of 15 residues. Germline trimming cut 4 bases from V and 1 base from J; bases unmatched to any gene: 4.

V gene TRBV28 combines with J gene TRBJ2-7, with TRBD2 matching over 9 bases. Trimming at V came to 2 bases and at J to 12 bases, leaving 5 bases not matched to a gene. This CDR3 contains 12 residues. The germline CDR1 and CDR2 sequences are MDHEN and SYDVKM. In DNA form, the CDR3 reads TGTGCCAGCAGTTTAGGGGGACTAGCACTGTACTTC. This translates into CASSLGGLALYF. The full variable domain, rest sourced from reference TRBV28 and TRBJ2-7, is DVKVTQSSRYLVKRTGEKVFLECVQDMDHENMFWYRQDPGLGLRLIYFSYDVKMKEKGDIPEGYSVSREKKERFSLILESASTNQTSMYLCASSLGGLALYFGPGTRLTVT.

Comments on this clone: Other DNA sequences of this sample code for an identical CDR3. This chain uses TRBV6-5 with TRBJ1-1; a possible D gene is TRBD1 (5 bases). Germline lookup yields CDR1 MNHEY and CDR2 SVGAGI. V was trimmed by 5 bases and J by 0 bases, leaving 10 bases between them. The CDR3 spans 14 residues. The CDR3: CASSVRVVNTEAFF. The CDR3 coding sequence is TGTGCCAGCAGTGTCAGGGTCGTGAACACTGAAGCTTTCTTT.

The V and J genes are TRBV28 and TRBJ2-3; 7 bases align to TRBD1. The germline V gene encodes CDR1 MDHEN and CDR2 SYDVKM. The CDR3 has 16 residues. Losses at the gene ends were 2 bases for V and 1 base for J; bases not matched to a gene: 6. The DNA for the CDR3 is TGTGCCAGCAGTTTAAGAGCCACAGGGGGCACAGATACGCAGTATTTT. Translated, it gives CASSLRATGGTDTQYF.

The V gene is TRBV28, the J gene TRBJ2-7; 10 nucleotides agree with TRBD1. This CDR3 has 16 amino acids. The V gene end was trimmed by 6 bases and the J gene end by 4 bases; junction bases not matched to a gene: 12. The germline CDR1 and CDR2 sequences are MDHEN and SYDVKM. DNA of the CDR3: TGTGCCAGCAGACCGCTCGGGACAGGGGATAGGTACGAGCAGTACTTC. Its protein is CASRPLGTGDRYEQYF.

This clone was seen only once. V gene TRBV6-1 combines with J gene TRBJ1-1; D is undetermined. V lost 6 bases, J lost 0 bases, and 5 bases lay in between. Germline V lookup: CDR1 MNHNS, CDR2 SASEGT. The CDR3 spans 12 residues. The CDR3 nucleotides are TGTGCCAGCAGCCTACTGAACACTGAAGCTTTCTTT. Translated, it gives CASSLLNTEAFF.

The chain carries TRBV9 and TRBJ1-1; D uncertain. CDR1 is SGDLS and CDR2 is YYNGEE in the germline V gene. Between the trimmed V and J ends, which lost 1 base and 1 base, there was a span of 5 bases. The CDR3 has 13 amino acids. The CDR3 protein is CASSVLENTEAFF. The CDR3 DNA reads as TGTGCCAGCAGCGTATTAGAGAACACTGAAGCTTTCTTT.

CDR3 protein: CASSFQGLPRNTEAFF. The CDR3 DNA reads TGTGCCAGCAGTTTTCAGGGGCTGCCGAGAAACACTGAAGCTTTCTTT. The rearrangement joins TRBV28 to TRBJ1-1; possible D gene TRBD1, 6 bases. The length of the CDR3 is 16 residues. The ends were cut back, 3 bases at V and 2 bases at J, with 16 bases in the middle. Germline V gene lookup returns CDR1 MDHEN and CDR2 SYDVKM.

The chain employs TRBV5-1 and TRBJ1-1, with a tentative D call TRBD1 (5 bases). Germline lookup yields CDR1 SGHRS and CDR2 YFSETQ. The CDR3 spans 13 residues. V gave up 0 bases and J gave up 8 bases, with 11 bases separating them. Here the CDR3 reads CASSLGSGLEAFF. The CDR3 DNA reads as TGCGCCAGCAGCTTGGGTTCGGGACTCGAAGCTTTCTTT.

This clone has only a few counts. The chain joins TRBV5-6 to TRBJ1-1, with D hard to call. The V gene lost 0 bases and the J gene lost 5 bases, with 17 bases spanning the gap. The CDR3 is 16 amino acids. Germline CDR1 SGHDT, CDR2 YYEEEE. The CDR3 bases are TGTGCCAGCAGCTTGGGAGTCAGAGTTAGCGGGACTGAAGCTTTCTTT. This gives the protein CASSLGVRVSGTEAFF.

The V gene is TRBV28, the J gene TRBJ1-1; a possible D gene is TRBD1 (5 bases). Germline assignment: CDR1 MDHEN and CDR2 SYDVKM. V lost 8 bases and J 3 bases, leaving 16 bases between the germline ends. CDR3 length equals 14 residues. In DNA, the CDR3 is TGTGCCAGCCAAAGGGGTCTTGGCGACACTGAAGCTTTCTTT. Translated: CASQRGLGDTEAFF.

The chain uses TRBV5-5 and TRBJ2-1; 16 bases are shared with TRBD2. The trim removed 0 bases at V and 12 bases at J, leaving 6 bases unmatched. The CDR3 contains 16 residues. The V gene's germline CDR1 is SGHKS and CDR2 YYEKEE (reference sequence). The CDR3 region is CASSLDPGTSGRGQFF. DNA for the CDR3: TGTGCCAGCAGCTTGGACCCCGGGACTAGCGGGAGGGGGCAGTTCTTC.

The chain employs TRBV15 and TRBJ2-1, with 7 bases identical to TRBD2. This CDR3 has 16 amino acids. Germline V CDR1 and CDR2: LNHNV, YYDKDF (reference sequence). J lost 0 bases, V lost 3 bases, and 5 bases had no gene match. As DNA, the CDR3 is TGTGCCACCAGCAGGGGGACTACCAGCTCCTACAATGAGCAGTTCTTC. It translates to CATSRGTTSSYNEQFF. Together with reference TRBV15 and TRBJ2-1, the CDR3 gives the full variable domain: DAMVIQNPRYQVTQFGKPVTLSCSQTLNHNVMYWYQQKSSQAPKLLFHYYDKDFNNEADTPDNFQSRRPNTSFCFLDIRSPGLGDTAMYLCATSRGTTSSYNEQFFGPGTRLTVL.

The chain links TRBV6-6 to TRBJ1-1; D uncertain. Germline V CDR1 and CDR2: MNHNY, SVGAGI (reference sequence). This CDR3 comprises 15 residues. Trimming shortened V by 6 bases and J by 0 bases, and 14 bases separated the two germline ends. The CDR3 region has the DNA TGTGCCAGCAGCCAGAAACAGAAGATGAACACTGAAGCTTTCTTT. Translation gives CASSQKQKMNTEAFF.

This rearrangement joins TRBV7-2 to TRBJ1-1, with D perhaps matching TRBD1 (5 bases). Trimming pared 2 bases from V and 0 bases from J, leaving 10 bases between. Germline values: CDR1 SGHTA, CDR2 FQGNSA. The CDR3 contains 15 residues. The CDR3 region has the DNA TGTGCCAGCAGCTTATCAGGGCTCATGAACACTGAAGCTTTCTTT. Its translation: CASSLSGLMNTEAFF.

This sequence joins TRBV6-6 and TRBJ2-4; 8 bases agree with TRBD2. V lost 11 bases and J lost 2; bases outside the gene matches: 8. CDR3 length: 14 amino acids. The germline CDR1 and CDR2 sequences are MNHNY and SVGAGI (reference sequence). The CDR3 DNA follows: TGTGCCGCCAACGGGAGGGTAACCAAAAACATTCAGTACTTC. This translates into CAANGRVTKNIQYF.

This clone was seen more than once but under ten times. The gene calls are TRBV5-1 and TRBJ1-1, with D tentatively TRBD1 (5 bases). The CDR3 covers 11 residues. V was shortened by 0 bases and J by 8 bases, with 5 bases between the two germline ends. Germline V lookup: CDR1 SGHRS, CDR2 YFSETQ. The CDR3 DNA follows: TGCGCCAGCAGCTTGGCAGGGGAAGCTTTCTTT. It yields the protein CASSLAGEAFF.

The chain employs TRBV4-3 and TRBJ2-3; 7 bases line up with TRBD2. Germline V gene lookup returns CDR1 LGHNA and CDR2 YSLEER. CDR3 length: 17 residues. V gave up 2 bases and J gave up 1 base; unmatched junction bases: 9. The CDR3 spells CASSQSSGAWGTDTQYF. CDR3 coding DNA: TGCGCCAGCAGCCAATCGAGCGGGGCCTGGGGCACAGATACGCAGTATTTT.

The rearrangement joins TRBV6-1 to TRBJ2-1; 15 bases agree with TRBD2. The CDR3 sequence is 15 residues long. Trimming removed 5 bases from V and 8 bases from J; junction bases left unmatched: 4. Germline V CDR1 and CDR2: MNHNS, SASEGT. The CDR3: CASSWTSGGADEQFF. DNA of the CDR3: TGTGCCAGCAGTTGGACTAGCGGGGGGGCAGATGAGCAGTTCTTC.

V is TRBV18 and J is TRBJ2-3; 7 bases line up with TRBD1. The germline V gene encodes CDR1 KGHSH and CDR2 LQKENI. Trimming at V came to 0 bases and at J to 1 base, leaving 7 bases not matched to a gene. The CDR3 consists of 17 residues. The CDR3 region has the DNA TGTGCCAGCTCACCACCGTGGGGACAGCTCGGCACAGATACGCAGTATTTT. Translation: CASSPPWGQLGTDTQYF.

The chain joins TRBV28 to TRBJ2-7; TRBD2 matches 9 bases. After removal of 4 bases from V and 2 bases from J, the junction contained 12 bases not matched to a gene. Germline CDR1 is MDHEN and CDR2 is SYDVKM. This CDR3 comprises 17 residues. CDR3 amino acids: CASSSYVGLAPTYEQYF. CDR3 nucleotides: TGTGCCAGCAGTTCCTACGTGGGACTAGCCCCCACCTACGAGCAGTACTTC. The variable domain in full, with the rest retrieved from reference TRBV28 and TRBJ2-7, is DVKVTQSSRYLVKRTGEKVFLECVQDMDHENMFWYRQDPGLGLRLIYFSYDVKMKEKGDIPEGYSVSREKKERFSLILESASTNQTSMYLCASSSYVGLAPTYEQYFGPGTRLTVT.

The chain uses TRBV18 and TRBJ2-1; TRBD2 agrees at 7 bases. The germline V gene has CDR1 KGHSH and CDR2 LQKENI. The CDR3 length is 18 residues. Losses at the gene ends were 1 base for V and 9 bases for J; bases not matched to a gene: 18. The CDR3 coding sequence is TGTGCCAGCTCACCACGTATTGTCCGGGAGGTATTAGCGGGTGAGCAGTTCTTC. It encodes CASSPRIVREVLAGEQFF.